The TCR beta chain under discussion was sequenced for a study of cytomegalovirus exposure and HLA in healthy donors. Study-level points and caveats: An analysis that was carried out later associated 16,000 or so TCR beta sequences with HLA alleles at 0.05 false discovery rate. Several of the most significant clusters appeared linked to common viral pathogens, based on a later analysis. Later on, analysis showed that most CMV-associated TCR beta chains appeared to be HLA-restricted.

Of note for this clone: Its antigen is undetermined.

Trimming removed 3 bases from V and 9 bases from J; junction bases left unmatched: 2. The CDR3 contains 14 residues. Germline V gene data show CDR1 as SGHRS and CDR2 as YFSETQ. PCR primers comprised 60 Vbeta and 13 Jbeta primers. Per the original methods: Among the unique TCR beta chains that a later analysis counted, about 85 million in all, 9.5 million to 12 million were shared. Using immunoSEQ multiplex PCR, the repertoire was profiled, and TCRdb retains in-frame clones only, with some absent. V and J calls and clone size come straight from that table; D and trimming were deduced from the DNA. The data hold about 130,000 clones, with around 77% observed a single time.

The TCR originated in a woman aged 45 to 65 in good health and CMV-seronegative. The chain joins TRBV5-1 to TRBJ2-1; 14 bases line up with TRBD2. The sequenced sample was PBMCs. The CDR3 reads CASSSGLAGVEQFF. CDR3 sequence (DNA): TGCGCCAGCAGCTCGGGACTAGCGGGAGTTGAGCAGTTCTTC.